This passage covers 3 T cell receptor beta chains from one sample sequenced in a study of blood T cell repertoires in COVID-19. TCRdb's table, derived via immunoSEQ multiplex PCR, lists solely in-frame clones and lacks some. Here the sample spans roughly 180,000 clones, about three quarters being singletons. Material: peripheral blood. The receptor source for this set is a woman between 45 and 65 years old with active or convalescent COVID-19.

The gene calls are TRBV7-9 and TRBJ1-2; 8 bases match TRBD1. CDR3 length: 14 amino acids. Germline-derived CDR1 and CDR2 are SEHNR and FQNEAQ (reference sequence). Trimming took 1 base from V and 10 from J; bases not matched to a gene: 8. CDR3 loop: CASSLDVKDRDYTF. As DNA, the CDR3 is TGTGCCAGCAGCTTAGATGTTAAGGACAGGGACTACACCTTC.

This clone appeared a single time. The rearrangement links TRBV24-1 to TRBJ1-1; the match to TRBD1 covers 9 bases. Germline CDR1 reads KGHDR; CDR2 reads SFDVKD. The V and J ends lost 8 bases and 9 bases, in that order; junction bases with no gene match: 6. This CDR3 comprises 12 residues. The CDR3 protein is CATTSGTGKAFF. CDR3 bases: TGTGCCACCACTTCCGGGACAGGGAAAGCTTTCTTT.

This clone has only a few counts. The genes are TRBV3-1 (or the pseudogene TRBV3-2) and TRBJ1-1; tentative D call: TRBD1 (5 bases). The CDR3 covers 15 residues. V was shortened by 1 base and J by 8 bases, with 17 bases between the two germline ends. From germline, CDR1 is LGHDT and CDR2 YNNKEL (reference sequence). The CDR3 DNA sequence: TGTGCCAGCAGCCAAGTCATAACTACCCGGACAGAAGCTTTCTTT. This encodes CASSQVITTRTEAFF.